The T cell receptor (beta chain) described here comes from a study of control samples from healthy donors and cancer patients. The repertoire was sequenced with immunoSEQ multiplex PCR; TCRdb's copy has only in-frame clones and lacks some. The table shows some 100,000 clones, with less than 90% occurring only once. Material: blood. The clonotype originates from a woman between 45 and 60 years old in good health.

CDR3 region: CASSVWGATGELFF. The CDR3 DNA reads TGTGCCAGCAGTGTGTGGGGGGCTACCGGGGAGCTGTTTTTT. The V and J genes are TRBV27 and TRBJ2-2; D assignment may be TRBD1 or TRBD2 (6 bases each). The CDR3 length is 14 residues. CDR1 and CDR2 (germline): MNHEY, SMNVEV (reference sequence). Trimming cost V 5 bases and J 5 bases, with 12 bases left between them.